This entry concerns a single TCR beta chain. The target antigen is unknown. An end of the junction does not agree with germline; a read error may underlie this. Germline V gene sequence: CDR1 MNHNS, CDR2 SASEGT. The CDR3 has 15 amino acids. These data are taken from a study of T cells in Graves' hyperthyroidism and ophthalmopathy. Study observations and caveats: The blood repertoire included most of the expanded thyroid clonotypes above 0.001.

There were TCR beta CDR3 regions amplified from RNA transcripts. First-round RT-PCR targeting the TCR CDR3 was performed with the HTBI primer set. TCRdb re-derived calls from the multiplex PCR reads in MiXCR, one entry per CDR3 protein. The sample lists fewer than 650,000 distinct CDR3 sequences, roughly 14% occurring once. Ophthalmopathy patients showed a Clinical Activity Score of at least 3, NOSPECS grade of at least 4 and duration under 3 months. Those patients with uncontrolled infection, other autoimmune disease, pregnancy or lactation were excluded. Diagnoses were established using clinical symptoms, serum thyroxine and TRAb, thyroid ultrasound and orbital computed tomography.

The sample was blood. The receptor comes from a woman aged 40 to 55 with Graves' ophthalmopathy. This chain connects TRBV6-1 to TRBJ1-5, with TRBD1 as a possible D gene (5 bases). The chain's CDR3 is CTSRVSGDSNQPQHF. The CDR3, as DNA: TGTACCAGCAGGGTATCAGGAGATAGCAATCAGCCCCAGCATTTT.